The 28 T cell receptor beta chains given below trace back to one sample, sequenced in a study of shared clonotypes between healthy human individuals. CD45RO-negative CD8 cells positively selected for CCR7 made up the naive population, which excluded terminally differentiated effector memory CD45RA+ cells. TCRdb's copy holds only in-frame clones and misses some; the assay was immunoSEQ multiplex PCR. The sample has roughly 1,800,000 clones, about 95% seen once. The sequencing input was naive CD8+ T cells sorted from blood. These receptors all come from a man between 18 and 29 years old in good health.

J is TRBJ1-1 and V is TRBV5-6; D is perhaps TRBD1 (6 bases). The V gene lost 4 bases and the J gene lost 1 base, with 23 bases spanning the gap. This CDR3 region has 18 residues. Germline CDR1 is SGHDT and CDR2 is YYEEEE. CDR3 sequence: CASSGEGVGGPTNTEAFF. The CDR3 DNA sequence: TGTGCCAGCAGCGGAGAGGGCGTAGGGGGACCAACGAACACTGAAGCTTTCTTT.

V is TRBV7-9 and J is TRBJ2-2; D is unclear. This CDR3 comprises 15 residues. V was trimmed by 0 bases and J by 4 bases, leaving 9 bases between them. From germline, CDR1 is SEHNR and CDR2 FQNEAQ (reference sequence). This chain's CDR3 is CASSLAQVATGELFF. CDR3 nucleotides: TGTGCCAGCAGCTTAGCACAAGTTGCCACCGGGGAGCTGTTTTTT.

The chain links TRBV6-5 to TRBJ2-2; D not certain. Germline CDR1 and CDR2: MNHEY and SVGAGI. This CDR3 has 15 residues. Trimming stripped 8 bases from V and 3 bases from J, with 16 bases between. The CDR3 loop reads CASGIIEGYTGELFF. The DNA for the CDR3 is TGTGCCAGCGGAATTATTGAAGGGTACACCGGGGAGCTGTTTTTT.

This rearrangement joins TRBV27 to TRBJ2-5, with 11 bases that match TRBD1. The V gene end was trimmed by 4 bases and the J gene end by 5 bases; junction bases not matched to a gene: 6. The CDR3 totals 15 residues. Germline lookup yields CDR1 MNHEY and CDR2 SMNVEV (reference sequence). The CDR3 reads CASSSWTGGPETQYF. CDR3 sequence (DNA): TGTGCCAGCAGTTCCTGGACAGGGGGCCCGGAGACCCAGTACTTC.

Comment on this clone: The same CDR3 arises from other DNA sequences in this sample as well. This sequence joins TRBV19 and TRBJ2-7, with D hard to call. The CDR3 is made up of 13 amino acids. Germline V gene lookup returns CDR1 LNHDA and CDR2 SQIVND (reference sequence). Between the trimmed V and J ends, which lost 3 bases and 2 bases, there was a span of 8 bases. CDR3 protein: CASSIDITYEQYF. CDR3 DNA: TGTGCCAGTAGTATTGACATAACCTACGAGCAGTACTTC. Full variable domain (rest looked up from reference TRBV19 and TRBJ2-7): DGGITQSPKYLFRKEGQNVTLSCEQNLNHDAMYWYRQDPGQGLRLIYYSQIVNDFQKGDIAEGYSVSREKKESFPLTVTSAQKNPTAFYLCASSIDITYEQYFGPGTRLTVT.

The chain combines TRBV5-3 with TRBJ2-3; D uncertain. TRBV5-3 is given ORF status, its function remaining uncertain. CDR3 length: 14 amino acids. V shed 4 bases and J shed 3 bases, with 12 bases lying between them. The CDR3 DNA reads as TGTGCCAGAAGCAACACGGTTGGGACAGATACGCAGTATTTT. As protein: CARSNTVGTDTQYF.

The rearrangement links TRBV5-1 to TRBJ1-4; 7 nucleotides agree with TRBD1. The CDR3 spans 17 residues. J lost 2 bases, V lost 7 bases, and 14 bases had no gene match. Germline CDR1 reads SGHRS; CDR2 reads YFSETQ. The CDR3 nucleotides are TGCGCCAGCGGCCTGACAGGGAGCGTTTCGACTAATGAAAAACTGTTTTTT. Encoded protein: CASGLTGSVSTNEKLFF.

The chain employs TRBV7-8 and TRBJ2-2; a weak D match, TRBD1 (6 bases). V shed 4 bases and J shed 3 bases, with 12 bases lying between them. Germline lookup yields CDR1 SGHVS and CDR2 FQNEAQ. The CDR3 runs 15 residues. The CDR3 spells CASSSSDRHTGELFF. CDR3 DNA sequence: TGTGCCAGCAGCTCCTCGGACAGACACACCGGGGAGCTGTTTTTT.

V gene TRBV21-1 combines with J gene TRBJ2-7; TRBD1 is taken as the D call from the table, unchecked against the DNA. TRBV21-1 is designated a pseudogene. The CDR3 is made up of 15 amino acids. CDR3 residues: CASSTGDRIPYEQYF. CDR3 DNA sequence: TGTGCCAGCAGCACCGGGGACAGAATTCCATACGAGCAGTACTTC.

CDR3: CAWSPASGEQYF. The CDR3 DNA sequence: TGTGCCTGGAGCCCTGCGTCGGGCGAGCAGTACTTC. The V call is TRBV30, the J call TRBJ2-7; D unresolved. The CDR3 runs to 12 residues. The V and J ends lost 3 bases and 6 bases respectively, with 12 bases between them. Germline V gene lookup returns CDR1 GTSNPN and CDR2 SVGIG (reference sequence).

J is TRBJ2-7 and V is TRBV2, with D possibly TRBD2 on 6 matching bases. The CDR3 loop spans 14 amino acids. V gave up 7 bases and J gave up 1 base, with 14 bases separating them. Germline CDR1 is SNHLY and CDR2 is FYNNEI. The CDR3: CASMAGQVSYEQYF. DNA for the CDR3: TGTGCCAGCATGGCGGGGCAGGTTTCCTACGAGCAGTACTTC.

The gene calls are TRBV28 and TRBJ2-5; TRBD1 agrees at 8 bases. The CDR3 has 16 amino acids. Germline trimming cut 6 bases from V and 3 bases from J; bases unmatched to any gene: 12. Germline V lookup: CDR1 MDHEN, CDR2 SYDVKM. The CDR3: CASRPTGGSVKETQYF. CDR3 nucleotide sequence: TGTGCCAGCAGACCCACAGGGGGAAGTGTCAAAGAGACCCAGTACTTC.

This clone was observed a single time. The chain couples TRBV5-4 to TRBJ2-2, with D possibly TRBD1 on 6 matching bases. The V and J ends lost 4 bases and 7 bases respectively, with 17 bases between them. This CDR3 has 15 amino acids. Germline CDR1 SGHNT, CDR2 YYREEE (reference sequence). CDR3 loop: CASSDNTGIDGELFF. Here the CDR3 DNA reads TGTGCCAGCAGCGACAACACAGGGATTGACGGGGAGCTGTTTTTT. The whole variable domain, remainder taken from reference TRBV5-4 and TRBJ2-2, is ETGVTQSPTHLIKTRGQQVTLRCSSQSGHNTVSWYQQALGQGPQFIFQYYREEENGRGNFPPRFSGLQFPNYSSELNVNALELDDSALYLCASSDNTGIDGELFFGEGSRLTVL.

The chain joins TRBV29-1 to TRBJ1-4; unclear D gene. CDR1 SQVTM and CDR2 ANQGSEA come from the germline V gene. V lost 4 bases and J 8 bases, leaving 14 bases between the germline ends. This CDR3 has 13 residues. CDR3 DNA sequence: TGCAGCGTTGCAGGCCCCGGCGGGGAAAAACTGTTTTTT. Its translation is CSVAGPGGEKLFF.

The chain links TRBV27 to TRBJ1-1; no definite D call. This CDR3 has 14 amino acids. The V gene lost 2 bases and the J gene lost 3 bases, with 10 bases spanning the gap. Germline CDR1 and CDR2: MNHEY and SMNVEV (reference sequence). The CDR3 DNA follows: TGTGCCAGCAGTTTAAGACGGAGCGACACTGAAGCTTTCTTT. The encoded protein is CASSLRRSDTEAFF.

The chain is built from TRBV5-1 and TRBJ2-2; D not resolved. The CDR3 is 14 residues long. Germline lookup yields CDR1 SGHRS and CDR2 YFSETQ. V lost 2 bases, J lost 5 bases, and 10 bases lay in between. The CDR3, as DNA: TGCGCCAGCAGCTTTGCTGCTCTAACCGGGGAGCTGTTTTTT. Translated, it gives CASSFAALTGELFF.

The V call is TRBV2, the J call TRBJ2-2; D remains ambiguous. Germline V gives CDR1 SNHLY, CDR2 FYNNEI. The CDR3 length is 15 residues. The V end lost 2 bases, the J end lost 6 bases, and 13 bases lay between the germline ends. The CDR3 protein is CASSEFGSVAGELFF. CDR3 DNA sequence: TGTGCCAGCAGTGAATTTGGTAGTGTGGCCGGGGAGCTGTTTTTT.

This CDR3 is CASSLAPTGVNTEAFF. The CDR3 DNA is TGTGCCAGCAGCTTAGCTCCGACAGGGGTGAACACTGAAGCTTTCTTT. The chain combines TRBV11-2 with TRBJ1-1; 8 positions match TRBD1. CDR1 and CDR2 from the germline V gene are SGHAT and FQNNGV. The J segment lost 0 bases and the V segment lost 1 base, leaving 4 bases of the junction unmatched. The CDR3 runs 16 residues. Full variable domain (rest looked up from reference TRBV11-2 and TRBJ1-1): EAGVAQSPRYKIIEKRQSVAFWCNPISGHATLYWYQQILGQGPKLLIQFQNNGVVDDSQLPKDRFSAERLKGVDSTLKIQPAKLEDSAVYLCASSLAPTGVNTEAFFGQGTRLTVV.

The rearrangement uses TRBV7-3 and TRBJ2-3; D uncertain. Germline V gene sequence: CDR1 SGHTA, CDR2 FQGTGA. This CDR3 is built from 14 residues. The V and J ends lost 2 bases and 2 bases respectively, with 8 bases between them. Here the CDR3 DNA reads TGTGCCAGCAGCTTATCCAGGTTCACAGATACGCAGTATTTT. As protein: CASSLSRFTDTQYF.

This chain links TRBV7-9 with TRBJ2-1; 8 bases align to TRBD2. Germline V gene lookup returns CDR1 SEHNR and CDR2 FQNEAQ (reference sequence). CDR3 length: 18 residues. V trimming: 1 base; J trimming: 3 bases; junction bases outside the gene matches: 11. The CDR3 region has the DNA TGTGCCAGCAGCTTAGTAGCGGGACTAACCTTTAACTACAATGAGCAGTTCTTC. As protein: CASSLVAGLTFNYNEQFF. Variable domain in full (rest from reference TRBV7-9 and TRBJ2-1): DTGVSQNPRHKITKRGQNVTFRCDPISEHNRLYWYRQTLGQGPEFLTYFQNEAQLEKSRLLSDRFSAERPKGSFSTLEIQRTEQGDSAMYLCASSLVAGLTFNYNEQFFGPGTRLTVL.

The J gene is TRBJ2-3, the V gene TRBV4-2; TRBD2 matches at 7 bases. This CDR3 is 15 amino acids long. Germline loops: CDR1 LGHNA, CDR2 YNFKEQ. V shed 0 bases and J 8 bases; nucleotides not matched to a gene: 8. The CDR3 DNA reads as TGTGCCAGCAGCCAAGATTTAGGGTGGGAGGGTACGCAGTATTTT. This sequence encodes CASSQDLGWEGTQYF.

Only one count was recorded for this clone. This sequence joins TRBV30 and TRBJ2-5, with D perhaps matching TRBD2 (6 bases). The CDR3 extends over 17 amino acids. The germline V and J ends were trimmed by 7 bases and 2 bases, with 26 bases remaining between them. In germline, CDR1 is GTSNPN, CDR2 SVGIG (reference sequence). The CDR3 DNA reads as TGTGCCTCTGGTGGGCAGGGACTCAATCATTTACAAGAGACCCAGTACTTC. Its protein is CASGGQGLNHLQETQYF.

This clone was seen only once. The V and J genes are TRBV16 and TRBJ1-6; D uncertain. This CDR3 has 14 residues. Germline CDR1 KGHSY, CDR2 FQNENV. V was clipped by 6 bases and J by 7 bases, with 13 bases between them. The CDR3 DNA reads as TGTGCCAGCAGTCCCTCGGGCCCAAATTCACCCCTCCACTTT. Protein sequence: CASSPSGPNSPLHF.

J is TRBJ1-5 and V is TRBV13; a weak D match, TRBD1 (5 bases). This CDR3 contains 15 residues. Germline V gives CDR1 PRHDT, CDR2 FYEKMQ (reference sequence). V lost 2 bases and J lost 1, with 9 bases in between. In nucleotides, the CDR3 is TGTGCCAGCAGCTTAAGGGGCATAAGCAATCAGCCCCAGCATTTT. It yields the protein CASSLRGISNQPQHF.

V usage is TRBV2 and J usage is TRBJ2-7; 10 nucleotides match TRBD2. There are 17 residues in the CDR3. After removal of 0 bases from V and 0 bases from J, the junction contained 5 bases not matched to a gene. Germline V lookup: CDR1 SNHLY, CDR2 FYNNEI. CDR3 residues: CASSEANLAGASYEQYF. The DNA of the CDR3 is TGTGCCAGCAGTGAAGCGAATCTAGCGGGGGCCTCCTACGAGCAGTACTTC.

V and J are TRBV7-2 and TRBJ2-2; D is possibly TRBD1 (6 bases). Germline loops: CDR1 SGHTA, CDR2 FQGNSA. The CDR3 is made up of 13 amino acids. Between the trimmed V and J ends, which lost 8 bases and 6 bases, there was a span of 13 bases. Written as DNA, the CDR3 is TGTGCCAGCGGGGAATGGGGGCCCGGGGAGCTGTTTTTT. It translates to CASGEWGPGELFF.

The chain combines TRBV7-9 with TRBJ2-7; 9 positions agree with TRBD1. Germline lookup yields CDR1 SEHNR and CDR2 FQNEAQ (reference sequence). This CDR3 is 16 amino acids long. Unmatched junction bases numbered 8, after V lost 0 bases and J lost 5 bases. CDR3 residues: CASSLAIGTGSDEQYF. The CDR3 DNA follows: TGTGCCAGCAGCTTAGCAATTGGGACAGGGAGCGACGAGCAGTACTTC.

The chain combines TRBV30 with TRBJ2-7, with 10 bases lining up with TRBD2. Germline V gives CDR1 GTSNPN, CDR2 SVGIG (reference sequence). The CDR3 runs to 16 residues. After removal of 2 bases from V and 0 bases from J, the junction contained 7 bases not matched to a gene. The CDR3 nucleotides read TGTGCCTGGAGTCCAAACCTAGCGGGGGACTCCTACGAGCAGTACTTC. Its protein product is CAWSPNLAGDSYEQYF.